What follows is one T cell receptor (beta chain) and its context. The antigen is undetermined. Sequencing of TCR beta drew on CD8+ and CD4+ T cells from blood. TEMRA cells were FACS-enriched and CD8+ and CD4+ T cells negatively isolated. The CDR3 runs 13 residues. The V end lost 4 bases, the J end lost 3 bases, and 9 bases lay between the germline ends. Germline values: CDR1 SNHLY, CDR2 FYNNEI. This entry comes from a study of CD8 T cells in Susac syndrome. Study-level points and caveats: Regarding the TCR sequencing and HLA analysis, the study admitted that a relatively small number of individuals were involved.

Random hexamers primed reverse transcription of about 0.5 to 1 ug RNA. Amplification of the TCR beta CDR3 was carried out by immunoSEQ multiplex PCR, which spanned a total of 54 Vbeta and 13 Jbeta segments. From the immunoSEQ multiplex PCR reads, TCRdb called clonotypes with MiXCR, one entry per CDR3 protein. The sample shows roughly 180,000 distinct CDR3 sequences, about 95% of them seen only once. The sequence was obtained from a human donor in good health. The J gene is TRBJ1-1, the V gene TRBV2; D possibly corresponds to TRBD1 (5 bases). Material for sequencing was CD4+ T cells from PBMCs. DNA for the CDR3: TGTGCCAGCAGTGGGCAGGGTGACACTGAAGCTTTCTTT. It is translated as CASSGQGDTEAFF. The full variable domain, its missing parts supplied by reference TRBV2 and TRBJ1-1, is EPEVTQTPSHQVTQMGQEVILRCVPISNHLYFYWYRQILGQKVEFLVSFYNNEISEKSEIFDDQFSVERPDGSNFTLKIRSTKLEDSAMYFCASSGQGDTEAFFGQGTRLTVV.